What follows describes a single T cell receptor (beta chain). Trimming took 5 bases from V and 5 from J, leaving 18 bases between them. Germline lookup yields CDR1 SGHVS and CDR2 FNYEAQ. The CDR3 has 15 amino acids. This sample is drawn from a study of blood T cell repertoires in COVID-19. Method: immunoSEQ multiplex PCR; TCRdb's copy keeps in-frame clones and lacks some. Of fewer than 350,000 clones in the sample, roughly 89% were seen once. The rearrangement links TRBV7-6 to TRBJ1-1, with D perhaps matching TRBD1 (5 bases). The clonotype comes from a woman in her thirties or forties who had recovered from COVID-19. The sequencing sample was made of PBMCs or T cells enriched from blood (not recorded which). CDR3 residues: CASSPVAQGLTEAFF. DNA for the CDR3: TGTGCCAGCAGCCCAGTGGCGCAGGGATTAACTGAAGCTTTCTTT. The entire variable domain, with the rest obtained from reference TRBV7-6 and TRBJ1-1, is as follows: GAGVSQSPRYKVTKRGQDVALRCDPISGHVSLYWYRQALGQGPEFLTYFNYEAQQDKSGLPNDRFSAERPEGSISTLTIQRTEQRDSAMYRCASSPVAQGLTEAFFGQGTRLTVV.